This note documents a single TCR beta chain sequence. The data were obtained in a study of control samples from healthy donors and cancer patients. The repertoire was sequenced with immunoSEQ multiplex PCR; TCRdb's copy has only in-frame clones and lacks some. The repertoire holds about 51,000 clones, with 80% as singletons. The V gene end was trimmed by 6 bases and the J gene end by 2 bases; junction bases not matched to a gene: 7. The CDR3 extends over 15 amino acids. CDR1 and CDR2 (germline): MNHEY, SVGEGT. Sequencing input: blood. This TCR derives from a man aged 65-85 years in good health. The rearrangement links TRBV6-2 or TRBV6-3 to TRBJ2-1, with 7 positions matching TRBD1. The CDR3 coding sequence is TGTGCCAGCAGCAATGACAGGGTCCCCTACAATGAGCAGTTCTTC. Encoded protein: CASSNDRVPYNEQFF.